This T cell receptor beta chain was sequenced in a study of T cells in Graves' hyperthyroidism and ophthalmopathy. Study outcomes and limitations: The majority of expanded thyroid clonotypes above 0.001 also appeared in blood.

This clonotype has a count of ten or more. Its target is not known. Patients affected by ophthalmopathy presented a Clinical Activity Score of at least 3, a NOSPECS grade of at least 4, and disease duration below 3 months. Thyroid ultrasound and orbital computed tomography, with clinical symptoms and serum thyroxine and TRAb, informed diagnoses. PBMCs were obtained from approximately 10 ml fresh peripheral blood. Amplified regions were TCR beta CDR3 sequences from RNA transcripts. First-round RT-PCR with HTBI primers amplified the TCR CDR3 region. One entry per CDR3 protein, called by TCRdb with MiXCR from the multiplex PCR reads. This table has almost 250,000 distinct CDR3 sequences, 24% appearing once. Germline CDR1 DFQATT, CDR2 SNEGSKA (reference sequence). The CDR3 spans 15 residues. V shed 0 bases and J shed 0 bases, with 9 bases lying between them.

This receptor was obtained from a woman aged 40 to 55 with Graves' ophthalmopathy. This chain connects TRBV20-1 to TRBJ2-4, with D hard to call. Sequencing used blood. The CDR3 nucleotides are TGCAGTGCTAGAGATTTGAAGGTAGCCAAAAACATTCAGTACTTC. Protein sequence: CSARDLKVAKNIQYF.